This T cell receptor (beta chain) is drawn from a study of response to subunit inactivated influenza vaccine. CDR1 is SGHVS and CDR2 is FNYEAQ in the germline V gene. The trim removed 3 bases at V and 10 bases at J, leaving 5 bases unmatched. The CDR3 has 14 amino acids. TCRdb re-called the RT-PCR reads through MiXCR, storing one row per CDR3 protein. The repertoire has 500,000 to 600,000 distinct CDR3 sequences, 13% to 15% of them found once; the top ten carry 11%. About this clonotype: The antigen remains undetermined.

Overall study results and limits: The authors proposed limited new T cell recruitment per seasonal influenza vaccination.

This rearrangement joins TRBV7-6 to TRBJ1-6, with 8 bases that match TRBD1. The material sequenced was PBMCs from blood, taken about 12 days after vaccination. This receptor was identified in a man aged 50 or older who received an inactivated influenza vaccine. CDR3 in amino acids: CASSFGQGWSPLHF. The CDR3 DNA reads TGTGCCAGCAGCTTCGGACAGGGTTGGTCACCCCTCCACTTT.